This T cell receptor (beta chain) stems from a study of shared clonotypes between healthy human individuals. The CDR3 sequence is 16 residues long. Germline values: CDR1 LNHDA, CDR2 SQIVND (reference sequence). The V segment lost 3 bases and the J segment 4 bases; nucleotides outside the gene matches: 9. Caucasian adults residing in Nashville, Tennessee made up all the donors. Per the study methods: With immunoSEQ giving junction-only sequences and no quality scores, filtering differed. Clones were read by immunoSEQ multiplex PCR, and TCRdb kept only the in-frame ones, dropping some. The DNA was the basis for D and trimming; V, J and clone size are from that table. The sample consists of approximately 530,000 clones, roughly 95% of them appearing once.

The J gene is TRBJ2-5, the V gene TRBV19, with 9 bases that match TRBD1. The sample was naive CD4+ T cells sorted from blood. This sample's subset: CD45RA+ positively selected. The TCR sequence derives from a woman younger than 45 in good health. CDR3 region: CASSMSPGQGGETQYF. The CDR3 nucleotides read TGTGCCAGTAGTATGTCTCCGGGACAGGGAGGAGAGACCCAGTACTTC.